This T cell receptor (beta chain) is drawn from a study of blood T cell repertoires in COVID-19. Study details: The origin of the acute and convalescent COVID-19 samples was the United States, Italy and Spain. Sources were T cells, B-cell-depleted T cells, or PBMCs; the material itself was cDNA or gDNA.

The V and J ends lost 3 bases and 4 bases respectively, with 4 bases between them. The CDR3 has 12 amino acids. Germline V gives CDR1 MNHEY, CDR2 SMNVEV (reference sequence). In the original analysis: Amplifying reference gene primers gave estimates of nucleated cell counts. The data were produced by immunoSEQ multiplex PCR, yet TCRdb's version contains in-frame clones alone and is incomplete. D and trimming come from the DNA, and the V and J calls and clone size come from that table. The table lists about 330,000 clones, more than 70% of them singletons. The chain has TRBV27 and TRBJ2-1; no definite D call. This clonotype was sampled from a woman aged 45 to 65 with acute or convalescent COVID-19. Specimen: peripheral blood. The CDR3 nucleotides are TGTGCCAGCAGTTTCTTATACAATGAGCAGTTCTTC. Translation gives CASSFLYNEQFF.